Below are 28 T cell receptor beta chains sequenced from a single sample in a study of control samples from healthy donors and cancer patients. Generated by immunoSEQ multiplex PCR, the TCRdb table keeps only in-frame clones and is missing some. The table records fewer than 200,000 clones, around 89% of them present only once. Sequencing was done on a sample of blood. These receptors were taken from a woman between 45 and 60 years old in good health.

The gene calls are TRBV5-1 and TRBJ2-1, with 8 bases identical to TRBD2. The CDR3 runs 16 residues. In germline, CDR1 is SGHRS, CDR2 YFSETQ. J gave up 0 bases and V 0 bases, and 2 bases lay outside the gene matches. The CDR3 DNA is TGCGCCAGCAGCTTGGAGCGGGGGAGCTCCTACAATGAGCAGTTCTTC. Translated, it gives CASSLERGSSYNEQFF.

V gene TRBV12-3 or TRBV12-4 combines with J gene TRBJ2-5; a possible D gene is TRBD1 (6 bases). Trimming shortened V by 6 bases and J by 2 bases, and 10 bases separated the two germline ends. This CDR3 is 13 amino acids long. The CDR3 sequence is CASRGTLQETQYF. The CDR3 nucleotides read TGTGCCAGCAGGGGGACACTACAAGAGACCCAGTACTTC.

The chain combines TRBV7-2 with TRBJ1-1; maybe TRBD1 (6 bases). Trimming cost V 5 bases and J 11 bases, with 21 bases left between them. Looked up from germline, CDR1 is SGHTA and CDR2 is FQGNSA. The CDR3 totals 14 residues. This CDR3 is CASSPFSGDGVAFF. The CDR3 DNA is TGTGCCAGCAGCCCCTTTTCAGGGGACGGGGTGGCTTTCTTT.

This clone was seen only a few times. This sequence joins TRBV5-1 and TRBJ2-6, with 7 bases matching TRBD1. The germline V gene has CDR1 SGHRS and CDR2 YFSETQ. The CDR3 is made up of 16 amino acids. V lost 5 bases and J lost 0; bases outside the gene matches: 5. The CDR3 nucleotides are TGCGCCAGCAGTAGGGGGCCAAACTCTGGGGCCAACGTCCTGACTTTC. Protein sequence: CASSRGPNSGANVLTF.

The chain is built from TRBV5-6 and TRBJ1-3; D uncertain. The CDR3 totals 13 residues. The germline V gene encodes CDR1 SGHDT and CDR2 YYEEEE. The V end was cut by 1 base, the J end by 2 bases, with 4 bases between. In DNA, the CDR3 is TGTGCCAGCAGCTTGTTTGCTGGAAACACCATATATTTT. Amino acids: CASSLFAGNTIYF.

This clone was seen more than once but under ten times. The V call is TRBV30, the J call TRBJ1-5, with D unclear. This CDR3 has 15 amino acids. Germline V gives CDR1 GTSNPN, CDR2 SVGIG (reference sequence). Trimming stripped 2 bases from V and 7 bases from J, with 18 bases between. CDR3 sequence reads: CAWSFRGRAHQPQHF. CDR3 nucleotides: TGTGCCTGGAGTTTCCGAGGCAGAGCCCACCAGCCCCAGCATTTT.

With respect to this clone: At the DNA level, this CDR3 is encoded by other sequences in the same sample as well. The chain couples TRBV4-3 to TRBJ2-5; D remains ambiguous. V lost 1 base and J lost 5, with 8 bases in between. The CDR3 is 13 residues long. Germline V gene sequence: CDR1 LGHNA, CDR2 YSLEER. CDR3 nucleotide sequence: TGCGCCAGCAGCCAAGGCATAGGGGAGACCCAGTACTTC. Protein: CASSQGIGETQYF.

The J gene is TRBJ2-3, the V gene TRBV5-1; TRBD1 matches 7 bases. Germline-derived CDR1 and CDR2 are SGHRS and YFSETQ. This CDR3 is built from 16 residues. The V and J ends lost 0 bases and 0 bases, in that order; junction bases with no gene match: 4. CDR3 in DNA: TGCGCCAGCAGCTTGGCAGACAGGGCCAGCACAGATACGCAGTATTTT. It codes for CASSLADRASTDTQYF.

The chain is built from TRBV9 and TRBJ2-2; D unresolved. The CDR3 runs 15 residues. Per the germline V gene, CDR1 is SGDLS and CDR2 is YYNGEE. The germline V and J ends were trimmed by 0 bases and 3 bases, with 9 bases remaining between them. CDR3 in amino acids: CASSVVPVDTGELFF. In DNA, the CDR3 is TGTGCCAGCAGCGTAGTCCCTGTGGACACCGGGGAGCTGTTTTTT.

V usage is TRBV5-4 and J usage is TRBJ1-2; the D gene is possibly TRBD1 (5 bases). The CDR3 has 12 amino acids. The germline CDR1 and CDR2 sequences are SGHNT and YYREEE (reference sequence). CDR3 amino acids: CPPRRVDYGYTF. In DNA, the CDR3 is TGTCCTCCACGCAGGGTTGACTATGGCTACACCTTC.

The V and J genes are TRBV10-3 and TRBJ1-6; 9 bases map to TRBD1. The germline V gene has CDR1 ENHRY and CDR2 SYGVKD. The V and J ends lost 10 bases and 4 bases, in that order; junction bases with no gene match: 8. CDR3 length equals 15 residues. The DNA for the CDR3 is TGTGCCAGCTCGACAGGGGGTGTTTATAATTCACCCCTCCACTTT. This codes for CASSTGGVYNSPLHF.

This chain connects TRBV19 to TRBJ1-2; D gene unclear. The CDR3 spans 12 residues. Germline V gene sequence: CDR1 LNHDA, CDR2 SQIVND (reference sequence). Trimming pared 10 bases from V and 1 base from J, leaving 10 bases between. The CDR3 protein is CATLNSNYGYTF. CDR3 bases: TGTGCCACCCTCAACAGTAACTATGGCTACACCTTC.

The CDR3 protein is CASSKERISQETQYF. DNA of the CDR3: TGTGCCAGCAGCAAAGAAAGGATAAGTCAAGAGACCCAGTACTTC. The V call is TRBV21-1, the J call TRBJ2-5. TRBV21-1 is a pseudogene. The CDR3 is 15 residues long.

This clone is a singleton in its sample. The J gene is TRBJ1-2, the V gene TRBV30, with 9 bases that match TRBD1. Germline assignment: CDR1 GTSNPN and CDR2 SVGIG (reference sequence). This CDR3 has 20 amino acids. V lost 2 bases and J lost 2; bases outside the gene matches: 21. The CDR3 DNA follows: TGTGCCTGGAGTCCCCAAGTGGGACAGGGAAGTGGGAAGGTGAACTATGGCTACACCTTC. This encodes CAWSPQVGQGSGKVNYGYTF.

The chain couples TRBV28 to TRBJ1-1; the D is unclear. CDR3 length: 14 amino acids. V lost 6 bases to trimming and J lost 1 base, with 12 bases between them. The germline gives CDR1 MDHEN, CDR2 SYDVKM. The CDR3 region has the DNA TGTGCCAGCAGGTTGTTTACTGGGAACACTGAAGCTTTCTTT. Protein sequence: CASRLFTGNTEAFF.

CDR3 sequence (DNA): TGTGCCAGCAGTGACTCATGGGGGCAAGGCTACACCTTC. Translated: CASSDSWGQGYTF. V usage is TRBV6-4 and J usage is TRBJ1-2; D perhaps matches TRBD1 (6 bases). CDR1 and CDR2 from the germline V gene are MRHNA and SNTAGT. This CDR3 comprises 13 residues. V was cut by 0 bases and J by 8 bases, with 10 bases left in between.

The J gene is TRBJ1-2, the V gene TRBV27; no definite D call. The V end lost 5 bases, the J end lost 1 base, and 11 bases lay between the germline ends. This CDR3 region has 14 residues. The V gene's germline CDR1 is MNHEY and CDR2 SMNVEV (reference sequence). CDR3 sequence reads: CASSPGQINYGYTF. The CDR3 bases are TGTGCCAGCAGTCCCGGTCAAATTAACTATGGCTACACCTTC.

The chain carries TRBV30 and TRBJ2-6; possibly TRBD1 for D (6 bases). The ends were cut back, 3 bases at V and 2 bases at J, with 17 bases in the middle. The CDR3 spans 17 residues. Germline-derived CDR1 and CDR2 are GTSNPN and SVGIG (reference sequence). Here the CDR3 reads CAWRPRQARTGANVLTF. CDR3 nucleotides: TGTGCCTGGAGGCCTCGACAGGCCCGGACTGGGGCCAACGTCCTGACTTTC.

This clone appeared a single time. The chain carries TRBV2 and TRBJ1-2; D not resolved. V dropped 0 bases and J dropped 4 bases, with 15 bases sitting between them. This CDR3 has 16 residues. Per the germline V gene, CDR1 is SNHLY and CDR2 is FYNNEI. The CDR3 sequence is CASSEAAVTEFYGYTF. CDR3 nucleotide sequence: TGTGCCAGCAGTGAAGCAGCGGTCACCGAATTCTATGGCTACACCTTC.

The chain combines TRBV11-2 with TRBJ1-2; 7 bases map to TRBD1. V shed 0 bases, J shed 4 bases, and the junction held 5 bases outside the gene matches. Germline CDR1 SGHAT, CDR2 FQNNGV. CDR3 length: 15 residues. CDR3 residues: CASSLERTGPYGYTF. The CDR3 bases are TGTGCCAGCAGCTTAGAAAGGACAGGACCCTATGGCTACACCTTC.

The chain uses TRBV20-1 and TRBJ2-7; D not resolved. The CDR3 is made up of 11 amino acids. Trimming left V 6 bases short and J 4 bases short, with 10 bases between. The germline CDR1 and CDR2 sequences are DFQATT and SNEGSKA (reference sequence). The CDR3 bases are TGCAGTGCCCGTGACAAGTACGAGCAGTACTTC. Its translation: CSARDKYEQYF.

The gene calls are TRBV5-1 and TRBJ2-3; D perhaps matches TRBD2 (6 bases). V gave up 0 bases and J gave up 3 bases, with 8 bases separating them. CDR1 SGHRS and CDR2 YFSETQ come from the germline V gene. This CDR3 spans 14 amino acids. The CDR3, as DNA: TGCGCCAGCAGCTTGGGGGAGGTTACAGATACGCAGTATTTT. Translated: CASSLGEVTDTQYF.

V gene TRBV15 combines with J gene TRBJ1-1; D is undetermined. The CDR3 consists of 14 residues. CDR1 is LNHNV, CDR2 YYDKDF, per germline (reference sequence). Trimming stripped 0 bases from V and 7 bases from J, with 12 bases between. CDR3 residues: CATSRDKAVSEAFF. The DNA of the CDR3 is TGTGCCACCAGCAGAGATAAGGCTGTAAGTGAAGCTTTCTTT.

The chain recombines TRBV19 with TRBJ2-7; the match to TRBD2 covers 8 bases. The CDR3 spans 15 residues. Germline V gives CDR1 LNHDA, CDR2 SQIVND (reference sequence). The ends lost 3 bases at V and 0 bases at J; junction bases unmatched: 4. As DNA, the CDR3 is TGTGCCAGTAGTATCGGGAGGGGGAGCTCCTACGAGCAGTACTTC. Amino acid sequence: CASSIGRGSSYEQYF. Looking up the rest from reference TRBV19 and TRBJ2-7 gives the full variable domain: DGGITQSPKYLFRKEGQNVTLSCEQNLNHDAMYWYRQDPGQGLRLIYYSQIVNDFQKGDIAEGYSVSREKKESFPLTVTSAQKNPTAFYLCASSIGRGSSYEQYFGPGTRLTVT.

The genes are TRBV12-3 or TRBV12-4 and TRBJ1-2, with D possibly being TRBD1 (6 bases). This CDR3 has 12 amino acids. Trimming pared 5 bases from V and 8 bases from J, leaving 12 bases between. In nucleotides, the CDR3 is TGTGCCAGCAGTCTCGGACAGCGGGGCTACACCTTC. The encoded protein is CASSLGQRGYTF.

The rearrangement uses TRBV28 and TRBJ2-7; D is unclear. V was cut by 5 bases and J by 3 bases, with 8 bases left in between. The germline V gene has CDR1 MDHEN and CDR2 SYDVKM. The CDR3 sequence is 12 residues long. CDR3 bases: TGTGCCAGCAGTGTCGAAAACTACGAGCAGTACTTC. The encoded protein is CASSVENYEQYF.

The chain joins TRBV11-3 to TRBJ2-2, with 11 positions matching TRBD2. The CDR3 runs 16 residues. From germline, CDR1 is SGHNT and CDR2 YENEEA. After removal of 3 bases from V and 6 bases from J, the junction contained 6 bases not matched to a gene. Here the CDR3 reads CASSFGLAGGAGELFF. CDR3 sequence (DNA): TGTGCCAGCAGCTTTGGACTAGCGGGCGGAGCCGGGGAGCTGTTTTTT.

The V gene is TRBV7-2, the J gene TRBJ2-5; D is ambiguous. V was shortened by 3 bases and J by 2 bases, with 7 bases between the two germline ends. This CDR3 contains 13 residues. Germline CDR1 SGHTA, CDR2 FQGNSA. The CDR3: CASSFGIQETQYF. In nucleotides, the CDR3 is TGTGCCAGCAGCTTCGGTATTCAAGAGACCCAGTACTTC.